Detailed here is one T cell receptor beta chain. These data originate in a study of cytomegalovirus exposure and HLA in healthy donors. The CDR3 covers 16 residues. Germline lookup yields CDR1 SNHLY and CDR2 FYNNEI. The ends were cut back, 7 bases at V and 0 bases at J, with 16 bases in the middle. 60 Vbeta and 13 Jbeta primers were used in PCR. Some clones are missing from TCRdb's copy, which holds only in-frame ones; the method was immunoSEQ multiplex PCR. The sample lists approximately 140,000 clones; roughly 75% were seen once. This TCR derives from a middle-aged man in good health and CMV-seronegative. Sequencing was performed on PBMCs. The chain uses TRBV2 and TRBJ2-1; perhaps TRBD1 as D (5 bases). Here the CDR3 reads CASNHRMMSSYNEQFF. The CDR3 coding sequence is TGTGCCAGCAACCACAGGATGATGAGCTCCTACAATGAGCAGTTCTTC.